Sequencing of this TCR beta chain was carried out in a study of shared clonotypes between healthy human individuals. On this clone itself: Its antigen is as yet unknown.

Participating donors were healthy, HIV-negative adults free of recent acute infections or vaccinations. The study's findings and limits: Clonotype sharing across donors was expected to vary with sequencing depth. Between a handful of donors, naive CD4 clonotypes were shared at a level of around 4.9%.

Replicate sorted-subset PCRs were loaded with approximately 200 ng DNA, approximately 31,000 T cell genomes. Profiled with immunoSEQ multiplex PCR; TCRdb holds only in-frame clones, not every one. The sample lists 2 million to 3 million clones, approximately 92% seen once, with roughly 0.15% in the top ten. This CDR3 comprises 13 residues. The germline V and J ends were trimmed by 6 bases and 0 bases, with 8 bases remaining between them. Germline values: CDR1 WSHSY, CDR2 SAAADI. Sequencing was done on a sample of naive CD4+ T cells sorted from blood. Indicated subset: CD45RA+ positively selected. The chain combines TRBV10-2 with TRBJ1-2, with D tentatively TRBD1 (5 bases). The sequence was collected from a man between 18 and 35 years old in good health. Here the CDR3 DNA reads TGCGCCAGCAGATTCAGGGCTAACTATGGCTACACCTTC. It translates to CASRFRANYGYTF.